This T cell receptor beta chain stems from a study of T cells in tumors after PD-1 blockade. Profiling relied on immunoSEQ multiplex PCR, and the TCRdb table lists in-frame clones only, not all of them. The sample shows roughly 14,000 clones, over 75% of them seen only once. V dropped 3 bases and J dropped 0 bases, with 15 bases sitting between them. Germline CDR1 ENHRY, CDR2 SYGVKD. The CDR3 loop spans 16 amino acids. Source: PBMCs, taken after anti-PD-1 treatment. The sequence was obtained from a human donor with basal cell carcinoma. The chain combines TRBV10-3 with TRBJ2-7; possible D gene TRBD1, 6 bases. This CDR3 is CAISDPGQRSSYEQYF. CDR3 nucleotide sequence: TGTGCCATCAGTGACCCGGGACAAAGAAGCTCCTACGAGCAGTACTTC.